A selection of T cell receptor beta chains follows, all from one sample in a study of T cells after yellow fever vaccination. TCRdb reprocessed the 5' RACE reads via MiXCR and lists one record per CDR3 protein. Of a few hundred thousand distinct CDR3 sequences detected, about 6.9% appear once; the ten largest clones hold 18%. Specimen: PBMCs, collected 35 to 50 days after the first yellow fever vaccination. The source is a man in his late teens or twenties who received the YFV17D yellow fever vaccine. CDR3s include the opening cysteine and the closing phenylalanine or tryptophan. A D gene is named only where the DNA matches it firmly. Clone size is shown for a subset of rows, as once, few, many or a class of expanded clone.

v_call: TRBV12-3/TRBV12-4; j_call: TRBJ2-1; clone_size: many; d_call: TRBD2; cdr3_nt: TGTGCCAGCAGCCTGCCGGGACTAGCGTACTACAATGAGCAGTTCTTC; cdr3_aa: CASSLPGLAYYNEQFF
v_call: TRBV6-2/TRBV6-3; j_call: TRBJ1-2; clone_size: .; d_call: TRBD1; cdr3_nt: TGTGCCAGCACCCTGGGACAGCATGGCTACACCTTC; cdr3_aa: CASTLGQHGYTF
v_call: TRBV4-3; j_call: TRBJ2-5; clone_size: few; d_call: .; cdr3_nt: TGCGCCAGCAGCCGATCCGGTAGGGGACTCCAAGAGACCCAGTACTTC; cdr3_aa: CASSRSGRGLQETQYF
v_call: TRBV20-1; j_call: TRBJ2-7; clone_size: few; d_call: TRBD2; cdr3_nt: TGCAGTGCTGAGAGGCCAGCGGGGGCCTCCTACGAGCAGTACTTC; cdr3_aa: CSAERPAGASYEQYF
v_call: TRBV10-3; j_call: TRBJ2-1; clone_size: few; d_call: TRBD1; cdr3_nt: TGTGCCATCAGTGGTCTCGCACAGGGGCCAAATAATGAGCAGTTCTTC; cdr3_aa: CAISGLAQGPNNEQFF
v_call: TRBV18; j_call: TRBJ1-4; clone_size: .; d_call: .; cdr3_nt: TGTGCCAGCTCACCGGCAGGGGTGGATGAAAAACTGTTTTTT; cdr3_aa: CASSPAGVDEKLFF
v_call: TRBV18; j_call: TRBJ1-1; clone_size: .; d_call: TRBD1; cdr3_nt: TGTGCCACTTCAGGGAACAGGGGATCCATGAACACTGAAGCTTTCTTT; cdr3_aa: CATSGNRGSMNTEAFF
v_call: TRBV12-3/TRBV12-4; j_call: TRBJ2-1; clone_size: .; d_call: TRBD2; cdr3_nt: TGTGCCAGCAGTACCCCTGGCGGGGGGCGATACAATGAGCAGTTCTTC; cdr3_aa: CASSTPGGGRYNEQFF
v_call: TRBV5-1; j_call: TRBJ2-3; clone_size: .; d_call: .; cdr3_nt: TGCGCCAGCAGCCCTGGGGATGGCCCAGATACGCAGTATTTT; cdr3_aa: CASSPGDGPDTQYF
v_call: TRBV20-1; j_call: TRBJ1-5; clone_size: many; d_call: .; cdr3_nt: TGCAGTGCTAGAGACCCTGCGGGGGGAGGGGGAGGTCAGCCCCAGCATTTT; cdr3_aa: CSARDPAGGGGGQPQHF
v_call: TRBV9; j_call: TRBJ1-5; clone_size: few; d_call: .; cdr3_nt: TGTGCCAGCAGCGTAGGAGGGATGGGACAGCCCCAGCATTTT; cdr3_aa: CASSVGGMGQPQHF
v_call: TRBV5-1; j_call: TRBJ2-6; clone_size: few; d_call: .; cdr3_nt: TGCGCCAGCAGCTTGGCCCCTGGGGCCAACGTCCTGACTTTC; cdr3_aa: CASSLAPGANVLTF
v_call: TRBV3-1; j_call: TRBJ2-1; clone_size: few; d_call: .; cdr3_nt: TGTGCCAGCAGCCAAGTGTTTACAGGGAGCTCCTACAATGAGCAGTTCTTC; cdr3_aa: CASSQVFTGSSYNEQFF
v_call: TRBV3-1; j_call: TRBJ2-7; clone_size: .; d_call: TRBD1; cdr3_nt: TGTGCCAGCAGCCTCCGGGACAGGGGGCTCTACGAGCAGTACTTC; cdr3_aa: CASSLRDRGLYEQYF
v_call: TRBV4-3; j_call: TRBJ1-2; clone_size: .; d_call: .; cdr3_nt: TGCGCCAGCAGCCAAGAGGCGACTAACTATGGCTACACCTTC; cdr3_aa: CASSQEATNYGYTF
v_call: TRBV5-1; j_call: TRBJ2-7; clone_size: many; d_call: TRBD2; cdr3_nt: TGCGCCAGCAGCTTGGGACTAGCGAGCTCCTACGAGCAGTACTTC; cdr3_aa: CASSLGLASSYEQYF
v_call: TRBV7-3; j_call: TRBJ1-1; clone_size: .; d_call: TRBD1; cdr3_nt: TGTGCCAGCAGCCGGACAGGGGGCGCGGGTATCGCTGAAGCTTTCTTT; cdr3_aa: CASSRTGGAGIAEAFF
v_call: TRBV29-1; j_call: TRBJ2-4; clone_size: .; d_call: .; cdr3_nt: TGCAGCGTCAAGAGCCCGACCCCGGCGGACATTCAGTACTTC; cdr3_aa: CSVKSPTPADIQYF
v_call: TRBV29-1; j_call: TRBJ2-3; clone_size: .; d_call: .; cdr3_nt: TGCAGCGTTGAGGCCTTCGATACGCAGTATTTT; cdr3_aa: CSVEAFDTQYF
v_call: TRBV7-8; j_call: TRBJ1-6; clone_size: few; d_call: TRBD1; cdr3_nt: TGTGCCAGCAGCCCCAGACCGCAGGGGGAATCCTATAATTCACCCCTCCACTTT; cdr3_aa: CASSPRPQGESYNSPLHF
v_call: TRBV7-2; j_call: TRBJ2-7; clone_size: .; d_call: TRBD1; cdr3_nt: TGTGCCAGCAGCTTCCGCCGGGACAGGGGCTACGAGCAGTACTTC; cdr3_aa: CASSFRRDRGYEQYF
v_call: TRBV5-5; j_call: TRBJ1-1; clone_size: .; d_call: .; cdr3_nt: TGTGCCAGCAGCTTGGTCAAGAACACTGAAGCTTTCTTT; cdr3_aa: CASSLVKNTEAFF
v_call: TRBV9; j_call: TRBJ2-5; clone_size: .; d_call: .; cdr3_nt: TGTGCCAGCAGCGTAGCTTCAGGGGAAGAGACCCAGTACTTC; cdr3_aa: CASSVASGEETQYF
v_call: TRBV6-2/TRBV6-3; j_call: TRBJ1-1; clone_size: many; d_call: .; cdr3_nt: TGTGCCAGCACTAAAGGGACGGGGAACACTGAAGCTTTCTTT; cdr3_aa: CASTKGTGNTEAFF
v_call: TRBV5-1; j_call: TRBJ2-3; clone_size: many; d_call: .; cdr3_nt: TGCGCCAGCAGCTTCACCGGGACTAGCACAGATACGCAGTATTTT; cdr3_aa: CASSFTGTSTDTQYF
v_call: TRBV7-2; j_call: TRBJ1-5; clone_size: many; d_call: .; cdr3_nt: TGTGCCAGCAGCTTAGCGGTCGGGGACCGCCATCAGCCCCAGCATTTT; cdr3_aa: CASSLAVGDRHQPQHF
v_call: TRBV20-1; j_call: TRBJ2-2; clone_size: few; d_call: TRBD2; cdr3_nt: TGCAGTGCTAGAAACGGGGGGGCCTTCGGCGGGGAGCTGTTTTTT; cdr3_aa: CSARNGGAFGGELFF
v_call: TRBV7-2; j_call: TRBJ1-3; clone_size: few; d_call: .; cdr3_nt: TGTGCCAGCAGCTTAGTCGGGACTAACTCTGGAAACACCATATATTTT; cdr3_aa: CASSLVGTNSGNTIYF
v_call: TRBV5-5; j_call: TRBJ1-6; clone_size: few; d_call: .; cdr3_nt: TGTGCCAGCAGCCCCCCGGACAGTAATTCACCCCTCCACTTT; cdr3_aa: CASSPPDSNSPLHF
v_call: TRBV7-9; j_call: TRBJ2-2; clone_size: few; d_call: .; cdr3_nt: TGTGCCAGCAGAACTGTCACCGGGGAGCTGTTTTTT; cdr3_aa: CASRTVTGELFF
v_call: TRBV6-5; j_call: TRBJ2-3; clone_size: .; d_call: .; cdr3_nt: TGTGCCAGCAGTTACTTGGGGGGCTCAGAGACGCAGTATTTT; cdr3_aa: CASSYLGGSETQYF
v_call: TRBV6-1; j_call: TRBJ2-7; clone_size: many; d_call: .; cdr3_nt: TGTGCCAGCACTAGGGAAGCCTTCGCCTCCTACGAGCAGTACTTC; cdr3_aa: CASTREAFASYEQYF
v_call: TRBV15; j_call: TRBJ2-1; clone_size: many; d_call: .; cdr3_nt: TGTGCCACCAGCAGGTCGTGGGTAACCAATGAGCAGTTCTTC; cdr3_aa: CATSRSWVTNEQFF
v_call: TRBV2; j_call: TRBJ1-4; clone_size: few; d_call: .; cdr3_nt: TGTGCCAGCAAGGCGGACAGAACAAATGAAAAACTGTTTTTT; cdr3_aa: CASKADRTNEKLFF
v_call: TRBV5-5; j_call: TRBJ2-3; clone_size: .; d_call: TRBD1; cdr3_nt: TGTGCCAGCAGGACGGGACAGGGGCATACGCAGTATTTT; cdr3_aa: CASRTGQGHTQYF
v_call: TRBV6-2/TRBV6-3; j_call: TRBJ1-1; clone_size: few; d_call: .; cdr3_nt: TGTGCCAGCAGTTACAGTTGGCGGGGAGGACCCACTGAAGCTTTCTTT; cdr3_aa: CASSYSWRGGPTEAFF
v_call: TRBV30; j_call: TRBJ2-7; clone_size: .; d_call: .; cdr3_nt: TGTGCCATGGCGTCAGGGTCCTACGAGCAGTACTTC; cdr3_aa: CAMASGSYEQYF
v_call: TRBV20-1; j_call: TRBJ2-3; clone_size: many; d_call: .; cdr3_nt: TGCAGTGCCTACAAAGATACGCAGTATTTT; cdr3_aa: CSAYKDTQYF
v_call: TRBV9; j_call: TRBJ1-1; clone_size: few; d_call: TRBD1; cdr3_nt: TGTGCCAGCAGCGTAGGCACAGGGGGCGGCGAAGCTTTCTTT; cdr3_aa: CASSVGTGGGEAFF
v_call: TRBV5-1; j_call: TRBJ2-3; clone_size: .; d_call: .; cdr3_nt: TGCGCCAGCAGGAACTTGGGCACAGATACGCAGTATTTT; cdr3_aa: CASRNLGTDTQYF
v_call: TRBV19; j_call: TRBJ2-1; clone_size: few; d_call: TRBD2; cdr3_nt: TGTGCCAGTAGTATGGGGGGGAGCTCCTACAATGAGCAGTTCTTC; cdr3_aa: CASSMGGSSYNEQFF
v_call: TRBV11-2; j_call: TRBJ2-7; clone_size: .; d_call: TRBD2; cdr3_nt: TGTGCCAGCAGCTTAGCGGGGGGGATCTACTACGAGCAGTACTTC; cdr3_aa: CASSLAGGIYYEQYF
v_call: TRBV10-3; j_call: TRBJ1-2; clone_size: few; d_call: .; cdr3_nt: TGTGCCATCAGCGGGGGGGCCCTAACTAACTATGGCTACACCTTC; cdr3_aa: CAISGGALTNYGYTF
v_call: TRBV7-9; j_call: TRBJ2-3; clone_size: few; d_call: TRBD2; cdr3_nt: TGTGCCACTAGCGGGGGAAACACAGATACGCAGTATTTT; cdr3_aa: CATSGGNTDTQYF
v_call: TRBV29-1; j_call: TRBJ2-1; clone_size: few; d_call: TRBD2; cdr3_nt: TGCAGCGTTGGCGGCGGGGGGGCAGGGTATGAGCAGTTCTTC; cdr3_aa: CSVGGGGAGYEQFF
v_call: TRBV10-3; j_call: TRBJ1-5; clone_size: .; d_call: .; cdr3_nt: TGTGCCACCTCGGCCGGGGGTTACAATCAGCCCCAGCATTTT; cdr3_aa: CATSAGGYNQPQHF
v_call: TRBV18; j_call: TRBJ1-2; clone_size: .; d_call: .; cdr3_nt: TGTGCCAGCTCACGGGACCCCTATGGCTACACCTTC; cdr3_aa: CASSRDPYGYTF
v_call: TRBV2; j_call: TRBJ1-1; clone_size: .; d_call: .; cdr3_nt: TGTGCCAGCCTCCCTCCGGGACCCTTGGCTTTCTTT; cdr3_aa: CASLPPGPLAFF
v_call: TRBV12-3/TRBV12-4; j_call: TRBJ1-2; clone_size: many; d_call: .; cdr3_nt: TGTGCCAGCACCCAAGCGGGCTATGGCTACACCTTC; cdr3_aa: CASTQAGYGYTF
v_call: TRBV4-3; j_call: TRBJ2-5; clone_size: few; d_call: .; cdr3_nt: TGCGCCAGCAGCCAAGATCGTCCCGGGGGCCGCGAGACCCAGTACTTC; cdr3_aa: CASSQDRPGGRETQYF